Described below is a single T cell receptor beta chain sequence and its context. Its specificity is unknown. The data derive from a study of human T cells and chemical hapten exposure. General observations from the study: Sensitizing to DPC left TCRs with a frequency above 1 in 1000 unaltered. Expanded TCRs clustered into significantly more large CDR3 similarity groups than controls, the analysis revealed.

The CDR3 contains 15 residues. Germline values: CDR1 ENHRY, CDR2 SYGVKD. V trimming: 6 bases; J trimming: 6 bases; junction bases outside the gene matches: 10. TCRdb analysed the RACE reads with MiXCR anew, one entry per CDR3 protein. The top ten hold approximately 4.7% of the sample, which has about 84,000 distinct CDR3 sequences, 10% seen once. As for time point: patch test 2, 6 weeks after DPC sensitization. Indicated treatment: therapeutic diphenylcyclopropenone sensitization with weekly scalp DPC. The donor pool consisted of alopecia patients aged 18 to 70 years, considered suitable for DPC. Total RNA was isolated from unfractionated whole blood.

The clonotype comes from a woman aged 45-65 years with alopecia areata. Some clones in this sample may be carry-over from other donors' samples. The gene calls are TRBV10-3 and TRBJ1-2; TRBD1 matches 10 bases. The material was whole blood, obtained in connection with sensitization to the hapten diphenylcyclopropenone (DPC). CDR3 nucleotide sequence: TGTGCCATCAGATCCGGGACAGGGGTAATCGATGGCTACACCTTC. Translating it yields CAIRSGTGVIDGYTF.